Listed below are T cell receptor beta chains from one sample, sequenced in a study of response to subunit inactivated influenza vaccine. TCRdb used MiXCR to reprocess the RT-PCR reads, holding one entry per CDR3 protein. This sample has 610,000 or so distinct CDR3 sequences, with 13% to 15% found just once. The starting material was PBMCs from blood, obtained 12 days after vaccination. Source of these receptors: a man aged 45 to 65 who received an inactivated influenza vaccine. Each CDR3 is given with its conserved first and last residue. Fields, in order: V gene, D gene, clone size, J gene, CDR3 protein, CDR3 DNA. A D gene is named only where the DNA matches it firmly. Size is stated for part of the rows, as once, few or many counts, or as a class when the clone is expanded.

TRBV12-3/TRBV12-4	-	many	TRBJ2-1	CASSLGSGVNNEQFF	TGTGCCAGCAGTTTAGGTAGCGGCGTGAACAATGAGCAGTTCTTC
TRBV7-8	TRBD2	few	TRBJ2-5	CASSLPSGGGETQYF	TGTGCCAGCAGCTTACCTAGCGGGGGGGGAGAGACCCAGTACTTC
TRBV6-2/TRBV6-3	TRBD1	-	TRBJ2-7	CASSQRTGGAYEQYF	TGTGCCAGCAGCCAGAGGACAGGGGGTGCCTACGAGCAGTACTTC
TRBV18	TRBD1	few	TRBJ1-2	CASSPPLPGQGYGYTF	TGTGCCAGCTCACCGCCCTTACCGGGACAGGGCTATGGCTACACCTTC
TRBV7-2	-	few	TRBJ1-1	CASSSRGDWNTEAFF	TGTGCCAGCAGCTCGAGGGGAGACTGGAACACTGAAGCTTTCTTT
TRBV3-1	-	-	TRBJ2-1	CASSHHPGTRFF	TGTGCCAGCAGCCATCACCCCGGGACAAGGTTCTTC
TRBV6-5	-	-	TRBJ2-5	CASSYSKFGPQETQYF	TGTGCCAGCAGTTACTCGAAATTCGGGCCTCAAGAGACCCAGTACTTC
TRBV28	TRBD1	-	TRBJ2-1	CASSSTGDLPYNEQFF	TGTGCCAGCAGTTCCACAGGGGACCTTCCCTACAATGAGCAGTTCTTC
TRBV29-1	TRBD1	few	TRBJ2-2	CSVYRTGKLTGELFF	TGCAGCGTTTACCGGACAGGGAAGTTGACCGGGGAGCTGTTTTTT
TRBV12-3/TRBV12-4	-	few	TRBJ1-5	CASSLGDSQPQHF	TGTGCCAGCAGTTTGGGGGATAGCCAGCCCCAGCATTTT